Sequencing of this TCR beta chain was carried out in a study of CD8 T cells in Susac syndrome. RNA in amounts of roughly 0.5 to 1 ug was reverse transcribed with random hexamers. The authors amplified TCR beta CDR3 across 54 Vbeta and 13 Jbeta using immunoSEQ multiplex PCR. TCRdb independently ran MiXCR on the immunoSEQ multiplex PCR reads; one entry per CDR3 protein. The data hold 160,000 or so distinct CDR3 sequences, with roughly 95% observed a single time. Per the germline V gene, CDR1 is SQVTM and CDR2 is ANQGSEA. CDR3 length: 14 amino acids. Trimming left V 1 base short and J 1 base short, with 10 bases between.

This receptor was identified in a human donor in good health. Sample: CD4+ T cells from PBMCs. V gene TRBV29-1 combines with J gene TRBJ1-1; D is unresolved. The CDR3 is CSVEVPKENTEAFF. The CDR3 DNA reads TGCAGCGTTGAAGTTCCGAAGGAGAACACTGAAGCTTTCTTT.